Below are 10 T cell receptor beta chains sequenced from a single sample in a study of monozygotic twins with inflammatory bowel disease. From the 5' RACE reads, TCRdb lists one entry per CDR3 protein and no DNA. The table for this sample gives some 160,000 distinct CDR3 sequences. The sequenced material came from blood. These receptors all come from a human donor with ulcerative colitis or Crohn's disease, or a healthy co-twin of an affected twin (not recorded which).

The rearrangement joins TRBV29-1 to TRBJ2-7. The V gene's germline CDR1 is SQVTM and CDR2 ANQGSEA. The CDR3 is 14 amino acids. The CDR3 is CSVEDRTETYEQYF.

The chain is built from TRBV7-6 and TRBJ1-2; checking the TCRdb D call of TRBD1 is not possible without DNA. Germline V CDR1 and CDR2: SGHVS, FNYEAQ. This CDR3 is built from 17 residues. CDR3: CASSLDPGQGGFYGYTF.

The CDR3 loop is CSVPRATDTQYF. The chain employs TRBV29-1 and TRBJ2-3; absent DNA, TCRdb's TRBD1 call cannot be checked. CDR1 is SQVTM and CDR2 is ANQGSEA in the germline V gene. CDR3 length: 12 amino acids.

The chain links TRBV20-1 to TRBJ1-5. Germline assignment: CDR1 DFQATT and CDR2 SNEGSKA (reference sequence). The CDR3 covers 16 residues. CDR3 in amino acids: CSARDPTENSNQPQHF.

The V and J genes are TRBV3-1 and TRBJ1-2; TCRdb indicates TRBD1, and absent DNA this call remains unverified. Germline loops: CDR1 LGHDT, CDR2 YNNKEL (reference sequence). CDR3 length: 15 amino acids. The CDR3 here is CASSQGRQGGYGYTF.

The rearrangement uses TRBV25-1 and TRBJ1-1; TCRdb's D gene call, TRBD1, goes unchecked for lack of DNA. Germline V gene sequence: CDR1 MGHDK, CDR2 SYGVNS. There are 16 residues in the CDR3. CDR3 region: CASSDGLGGANTEAFF.

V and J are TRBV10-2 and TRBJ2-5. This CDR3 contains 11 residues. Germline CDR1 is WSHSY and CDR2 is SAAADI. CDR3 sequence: CASSVMETQYF.

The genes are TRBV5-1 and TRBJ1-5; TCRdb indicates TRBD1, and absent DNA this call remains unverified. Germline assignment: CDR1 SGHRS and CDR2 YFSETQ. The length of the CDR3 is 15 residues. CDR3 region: CASSLGAGGNQPQHF.

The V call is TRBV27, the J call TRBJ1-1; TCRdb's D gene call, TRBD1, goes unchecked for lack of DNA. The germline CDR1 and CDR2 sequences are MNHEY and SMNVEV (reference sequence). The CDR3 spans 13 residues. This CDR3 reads CASSETGGTEAFF.

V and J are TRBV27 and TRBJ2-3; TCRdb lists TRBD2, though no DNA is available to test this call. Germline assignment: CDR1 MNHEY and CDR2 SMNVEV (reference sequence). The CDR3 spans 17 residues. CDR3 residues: CASSLSRASGRADTQYF.